The present TCR beta chain was sequenced within a study of blood T cell repertoires in COVID-19. The wider study: From T cells, B-cell-depleted T cells, or PBMCs came the material, which was cDNA or gDNA.

The V gene's germline CDR1 is MGHRA and CDR2 YSYEKL. CDR3 length: 15 amino acids. Trimming pared 1 base from V and 1 base from J, leaving 8 bases between. The repertoire was sequenced with immunoSEQ multiplex PCR; TCRdb's copy has only in-frame clones and lacks some. Of roughly 200,000 clones listed, roughly 86% are singletons. The chain combines TRBV4-1 with TRBJ1-5; no clear D. The TCR originated in a man younger than 30 with acute COVID-19. Source material: PBMCs or T cells enriched from blood (not recorded which). CDR3 in DNA: TGCGCCAGCAGCCAAGGGAGCCAGAGCAATCAGCCCCAGCATTTT. Translated: CASSQGSQSNQPQHF.